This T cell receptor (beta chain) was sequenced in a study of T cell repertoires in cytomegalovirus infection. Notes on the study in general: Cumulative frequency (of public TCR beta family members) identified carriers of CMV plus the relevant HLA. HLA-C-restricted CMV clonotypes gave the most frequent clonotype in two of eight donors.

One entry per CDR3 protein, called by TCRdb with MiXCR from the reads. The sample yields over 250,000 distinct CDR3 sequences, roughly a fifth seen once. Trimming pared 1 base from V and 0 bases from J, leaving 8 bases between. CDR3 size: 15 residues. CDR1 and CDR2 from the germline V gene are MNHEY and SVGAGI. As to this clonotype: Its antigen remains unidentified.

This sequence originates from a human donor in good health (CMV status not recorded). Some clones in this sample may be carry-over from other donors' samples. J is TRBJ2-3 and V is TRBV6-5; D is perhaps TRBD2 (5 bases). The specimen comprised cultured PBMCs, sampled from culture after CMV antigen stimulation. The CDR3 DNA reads TGTGCCAGCAGTTACTGGAGCGGCAGCACAGATACGCAGTATTTT. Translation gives CASSYWSGSTDTQYF.